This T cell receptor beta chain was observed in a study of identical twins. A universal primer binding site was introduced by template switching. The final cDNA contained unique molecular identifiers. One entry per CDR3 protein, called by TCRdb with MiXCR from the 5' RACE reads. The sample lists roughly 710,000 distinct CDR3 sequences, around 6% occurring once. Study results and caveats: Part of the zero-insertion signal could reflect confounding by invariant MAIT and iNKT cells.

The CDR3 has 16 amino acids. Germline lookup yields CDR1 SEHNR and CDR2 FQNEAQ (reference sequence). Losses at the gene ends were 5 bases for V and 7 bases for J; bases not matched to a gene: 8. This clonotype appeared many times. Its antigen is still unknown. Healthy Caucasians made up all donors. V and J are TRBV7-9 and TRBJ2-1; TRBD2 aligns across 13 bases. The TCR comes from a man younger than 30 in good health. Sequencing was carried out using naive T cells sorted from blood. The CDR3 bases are TGTGCCAGCAGCCCCGCGGGACTAGCGGGGTGGAATGAGCAGTTCTTC. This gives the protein CASSPAGLAGWNEQFF.